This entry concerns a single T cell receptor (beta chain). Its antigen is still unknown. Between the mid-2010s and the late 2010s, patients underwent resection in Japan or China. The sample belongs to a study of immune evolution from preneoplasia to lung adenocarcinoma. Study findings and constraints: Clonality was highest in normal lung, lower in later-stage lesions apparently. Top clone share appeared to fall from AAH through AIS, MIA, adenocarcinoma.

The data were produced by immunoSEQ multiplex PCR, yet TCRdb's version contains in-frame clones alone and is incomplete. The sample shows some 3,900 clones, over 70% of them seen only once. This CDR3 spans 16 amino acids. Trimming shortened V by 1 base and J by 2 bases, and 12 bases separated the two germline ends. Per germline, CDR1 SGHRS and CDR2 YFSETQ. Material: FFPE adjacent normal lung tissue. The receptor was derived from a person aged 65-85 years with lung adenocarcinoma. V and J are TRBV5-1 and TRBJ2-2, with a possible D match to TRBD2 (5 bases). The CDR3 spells CASSLHLAENTGELFF. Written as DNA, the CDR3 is TGCGCCAGCAGCTTGCACCTAGCTGAAAACACCGGGGAGCTGTTTTTT.